This T cell receptor beta chain was recovered during a study of blood T cell repertoires in COVID-19. This clone was picked up a small number of times. Profiled with immunoSEQ multiplex PCR; TCRdb holds only in-frame clones, not every one. The table records about 250,000 clones, roughly 88% of them present only once. There are 15 residues in the CDR3. V was trimmed by 5 bases and J by 7 bases, leaving 15 bases between them. Germline V CDR1 and CDR2: MDHEN, SYDVKM. The rearrangement joins TRBV28 to TRBJ1-6; D is perhaps TRBD1 (5 bases). The sequence came from a human donor with COVID-19, enrolled during active disease. The donor label of this sample is uncertain. The sample consisted of peripheral blood. The CDR3 DNA reads as TGTGCCAGCAGTCCTCCAAGGGGAAAAAATTCACCCCTCCACTTT. Translating it yields CASSPPRGKNSPLHF.